Described below is a single T cell receptor (beta chain) sequence and its context. Its antigen is unidentified. Germline trimming cut 2 bases from V and 3 bases from J; bases unmatched to any gene: 7. The CDR3 extends over 16 amino acids. Germline V gene sequence: CDR1 SGHTA, CDR2 FQGNSA. The data originate from a study of cytomegalovirus exposure and HLA in healthy donors. Overall study findings and caveats: Evidence from a later analysis indicated that most CMV-associated TCR beta chains looked HLA-restricted.

The primer mix had 60 Vbeta and 13 Jbeta primers. Sequencing used immunoSEQ multiplex PCR; TCRdb keeps in-frame clones, though not all of them. This sample carries around 90,000 clones, roughly 67% of them seen once, and the ten largest clones take about 6%. The clonotype comes from a boy aged 5-17 years in good health and CMV-seropositive. The V call is TRBV7-2, the J call TRBJ1-3; 7 bases line up with TRBD1. Source material: PBMCs. The CDR3 DNA reads as TGTGCCAGCAGCTTACGAGGGGGCGGCTTTGGAAACACCATATATTTT. It specifies CASSLRGGGFGNTIYF.